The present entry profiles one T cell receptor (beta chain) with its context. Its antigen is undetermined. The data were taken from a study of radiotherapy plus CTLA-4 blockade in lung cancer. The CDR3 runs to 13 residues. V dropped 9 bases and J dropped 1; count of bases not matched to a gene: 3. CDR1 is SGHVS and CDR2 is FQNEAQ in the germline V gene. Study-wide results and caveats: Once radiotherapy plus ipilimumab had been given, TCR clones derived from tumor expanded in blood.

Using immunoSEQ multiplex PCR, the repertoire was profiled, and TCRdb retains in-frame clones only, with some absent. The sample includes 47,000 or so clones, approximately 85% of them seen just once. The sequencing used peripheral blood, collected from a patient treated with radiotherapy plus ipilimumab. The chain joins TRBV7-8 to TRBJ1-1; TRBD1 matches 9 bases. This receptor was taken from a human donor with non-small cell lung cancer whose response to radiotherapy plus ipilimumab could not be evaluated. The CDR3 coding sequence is TGTGCCAGTAGGACAGGGGCGAACACTGAAGCTTTCTTT. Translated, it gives CASRTGANTEAFF.